This T cell receptor beta chain was identified during a study of blood T cell repertoires in COVID-19. Study background: Donors in the United States, Italy and Spain gave samples during acute or convalescent COVID-19. Sample material is recorded as cDNA or gDNA derived from T cells, B-cell-depleted T cells, or PBMCs.

Trimming shortened V by 4 bases and J by 5 bases, and 33 bases separated the two germline ends. The CDR3 consists of 21 residues. Germline lookup yields CDR1 MNHEY and CDR2 SVGEGT. Per the original data handling: Using reference gene primer amplification, nucleated cell counts were estimated. Sequencing used immunoSEQ multiplex PCR; TCRdb keeps in-frame clones, though not all of them. The D gene and trimming were derived from the DNA, and the V and J assignments and clone size from that table. The data show around 140,000 clones, around 90% seen once. The sequenced sample consisted of peripheral blood. The chain recombines TRBV6-2 or TRBV6-3 with TRBJ1-5; D might be TRBD1 (6 bases). The TCR was taken from a man aged 70 or older with acute or convalescent COVID-19. For the CDR3, the DNA is TGTGCCAGCAGTTTCGTAGCATCCAGGGGCAGGATACGGACCCCAGATCAGCCCCAGCATTTT. This codes for CASSFVASRGRIRTPDQPQHF.